This T cell receptor beta chain was captured by sequencing in a study of blood T cells in healthy people across ages. In germline, CDR1 is SGHAT, CDR2 FQNNGV. CDR3 length: 14 residues. The V end lost 0 bases, the J end lost 6 bases, and 10 bases lay between the germline ends. This clonotype appeared once. Together with a sample-barcoded 5' primer, a J-beta primer mix was included in a second PCR lasting about 6 to 11 cycles. TCRdb reprocessed the 5' RACE reads with MiXCR, giving one entry per CDR3 protein. The sample includes approximately 770,000 distinct CDR3 sequences, nearly 60% seen only once; the top ten take around 20%.

The receptor's source is a man aged 30 to 45 in good health. The V call is TRBV11-2, the J call TRBJ2-3; possible D gene TRBD2, 6 bases. Sequencing was performed on blood. CDR3 nucleotide sequence: TGTGCCAGCAGCTTAGAGGGGGGTCGGGATACGCAGTATTTT. This translates into CASSLEGGRDTQYF. The full variable domain, completed using reference TRBV11-2 and TRBJ2-3, is EAGVAQSPRYKIIEKRQSVAFWCNPISGHATLYWYQQILGQGPKLLIQFQNNGVVDDSQLPKDRFSAERLKGVDSTLKIQPAKLEDSAVYLCASSLEGGRDTQYFGPGTRLTVL.